This T cell receptor (beta chain) stems from a study of blood T cell repertoires in COVID-19. Study background: T cells, B-cell-depleted T cells, or PBMCs supplied cDNA or gDNA.

In the source study's methods: Scientists estimated how many nucleated cells there were by amplifying reference gene primers. Only in-frame clones appear in the TCRdb table, and some are missing; sequencing was by immunoSEQ multiplex PCR. The V and J calls and clone size were taken over from that table, and D and trimming were inferred from the DNA. The sample lists roughly 130,000 clones, 84% occurring once. The sequence came from a man in his forties with acute COVID-19. The sequencing input was PBMCs or T cells enriched from blood (not recorded which).

This CDR3 reads CASSLGQVRGSWGGETQYF. For the CDR3, the DNA is TGTGCCAGCAGTTTAGGGCAGGTTCGCGGGAGTTGGGGGGGAGAGACCCAGTACTTC. The genes are TRBV28 and TRBJ2-5; TRBD2 agrees at 7 bases. The CDR3 length is 19 residues. V was pared by 2 bases and J by 4 bases, with 19 bases of the junction left unmatched. CDR1 is MDHEN and CDR2 is SYDVKM in the germline V gene.